This T cell receptor beta chain derives from a study of PD-L1 blockade in urothelial cancer. Findings and limits, study-wide: Patients with durable benefit had greater blood expansion of tumor-associated TCR clones 3 weeks into treatment.

Time point here: pretreatment peripheral blood. Germline CDR1 GTSNPN, CDR2 SVGIG (reference sequence). The CDR3 is 13 amino acids. As to this clone: As yet, its antigen is unknown.

Assay used: immunoSEQ multiplex PCR; TCRdb lists only in-frame clones, some missing. This sample carries tens of thousands of clones, 84% of them seen once, and the ten largest clones take about 2.1%. This material consisted of PBMCs, taken around atezolizumab (anti-PD-L1) treatment. The TCR originated in a man in his 60s with urothelial cancer. The gene calls are TRBV30 and TRBJ2-7, with 9 positions matching TRBD1. DNA of the CDR3: TGTGCTCTGGGGCGGGACAGGGCCTACGAGCAGTACTTC. This translates into CALGRDRAYEQYF.